Listed below are T cell receptor beta chains from one sample, sequenced in a study of response to subunit inactivated influenza vaccine. TCRdb recomputed calls from the RT-PCR reads with MiXCR, one row per CDR3 protein. The sample has about 530,000 distinct CDR3 sequences, 12% seen once; the top ten hold roughly 10%. Specimen: PBMCs from blood, collected on the day of vaccination. The receptors stem from a man aged 45-60 years who received an inactivated influenza vaccine. CDR3s include the opening cysteine and the closing phenylalanine or tryptophan. The D gene is left open where the match is weak. A clone size is listed for some rows: how often the clone was seen (once, few, many), or a class if it is expanded.

J gene: TRBJ2-7
V gene: TRBV7-8
clone size: .
CDR3 length: 16
D gene: .
CDR3 DNA: TGTGCCAGCAGCCAGCCCCTCTCGGGGTCGTCCTACGAGCAGTACTTC
CDR3 protein: CASSQPLSGSSYEQYF

J gene: TRBJ2-1
V gene: TRBV6-1
clone size: .
CDR3 length: 17
D gene: .
CDR3 DNA: TGTGCCAGCAGCTTTGGGGGTAGGGCAGGGGAGGGCGATGAGCAGTTCTTC
CDR3 protein: CASSFGGRAGEGDEQFF

J gene: TRBJ2-5
V gene: TRBV4-2
clone size: .
CDR3 length: 14
D gene: .
CDR3 DNA: TGTGCCAGCAGTCGAAAGGGGGGACAAGAGACCCAGTACTTC
CDR3 protein: CASSRKGGQETQYF

J gene: TRBJ1-2
V gene: TRBV4-2
clone size: .
CDR3 length: 15
D gene: TRBD1
CDR3 DNA: TGTGCCAGCAGCCAAGACTGGGGACAGCACTATGGCTACACCTTC
CDR3 protein: CASSQDWGQHYGYTF

J gene: TRBJ1-2
V gene: TRBV12-3/TRBV12-4
clone size: .
CDR3 length: 15
D gene: TRBD1
CDR3 DNA: TGTGCCAGCAGTTTTGGGGACAGGGAAGGCTATGGCTACACCTTC
CDR3 protein: CASSFGDREGYGYTF

J gene: TRBJ2-1
V gene: TRBV12-3/TRBV12-4
clone size: many
CDR3 length: 14
D gene: TRBD2
CDR3 DNA: TGTGCCAGCAGTTTAGCGACTAGCGGGAGGGAGCAGTTCTTC
CDR3 protein: CASSLATSGREQFF

J gene: TRBJ2-1
V gene: TRBV14
clone size: many
CDR3 length: 18
D gene: TRBD2
CDR3 DNA: TGTGCCAGCAGCCGGGGACTAGCGCCGCTCCGATCCTACAATGAGCAGTTCTTC
CDR3 protein: CASSRGLAPLRSYNEQFF

J gene: TRBJ1-1
V gene: TRBV20-1
clone size: many
CDR3 length: 15
D gene: .
CDR3 DNA: TGCAGTGCTAGTAGGAGCAGGGTCATGAACACTGAAGCTTTCTTT
CDR3 protein: CSASRSRVMNTEAFF

J gene: TRBJ1-1
V gene: TRBV30
clone size: few
CDR3 length: 13
D gene: .
CDR3 DNA: TGTGCCTGGAGTATAGGGGTGAACACTGAAGCTTTCTTT
CDR3 protein: CAWSIGVNTEAFF

J gene: TRBJ2-7
V gene: TRBV7-9
clone size: few
CDR3 length: 15
D gene: TRBD1
CDR3 DNA: TGTGCCAGCAGCTTTCCGGGACAGACCTCCTACGAGCAGTACTTC
CDR3 protein: CASSFPGQTSYEQYF

J gene: TRBJ2-2
V gene: TRBV24-1
clone size: .
CDR3 length: 14
D gene: .
CDR3 DNA: TGTGCCACCAGTGACTACAGGAACACCGGGGAGCTGTTTTTT
CDR3 protein: CATSDYRNTGELFF

J gene: TRBJ2-7
V gene: TRBV6-1
clone size: .
CDR3 length: 13
D gene: .
CDR3 DNA: TGTGCCAGCAGTCCGCAGGTGACCTACGAGCAGTACTTC
CDR3 protein: CASSPQVTYEQYF

J gene: TRBJ2-1
V gene: TRBV12-3/TRBV12-4
clone size: few
CDR3 length: 11
D gene: TRBD1
CDR3 DNA: TGTGCCAGCAGTTCAGGGACAGTAGAGTTCTTC
CDR3 protein: CASSSGTVEFF

J gene: TRBJ1-2
V gene: TRBV15
clone size: many
CDR3 length: 14
D gene: TRBD1
CDR3 DNA: TGTGCCACCAGCAGACCGGACAGGGGCTATGGCTACACCTTC
CDR3 protein: CATSRPDRGYGYTF

J gene: TRBJ2-2
V gene: TRBV7-9
clone size: .
CDR3 length: 14
D gene: .
CDR3 DNA: TGTGCCAGCAGCGCCTTTTTATCTCCCGGGGAGCTGTTTTTT
CDR3 protein: CASSAFLSPGELFF

J gene: TRBJ2-6
V gene: TRBV10-3
clone size: .
CDR3 length: 17
D gene: TRBD1
CDR3 DNA: TGTGCCATCCGAGGGGACAGGGGAATAACTGGGGCCAACGTCCTGACTTTC
CDR3 protein: CAIRGDRGITGANVLTF

J gene: TRBJ2-7
V gene: TRBV7-2
clone size: .
CDR3 length: 15
D gene: .
CDR3 DNA: TGTGCCAGCAGCCCTGAAAGCGCAAGATCCTACGAGCAGTACTTC
CDR3 protein: CASSPESARSYEQYF

J gene: TRBJ1-2
V gene: TRBV12-3/TRBV12-4
clone size: many
CDR3 length: 13
D gene: .
CDR3 DNA: TGTGCCAGCAGTTTAAGGGGGGGCTATGGCTACACCTTC
CDR3 protein: CASSLRGGYGYTF

J gene: TRBJ2-1
V gene: TRBV20-1
clone size: few
CDR3 length: 15
D gene: .
CDR3 DNA: TGCAGTGCTGGGGTTCCGGGACTGGCTAACAATGAGCAGTTCTTC
CDR3 protein: CSAGVPGLANNEQFF

J gene: TRBJ1-1
V gene: TRBV5-1
clone size: .
CDR3 length: 15
D gene: .
CDR3 DNA: TGCGCCAGCAGCTTGTATCAGGGTGCGAACACTGAAGCTTTCTTT
CDR3 protein: CASSLYQGANTEAFF

J gene: TRBJ1-1
V gene: TRBV4-3
clone size: few
CDR3 length: 16
D gene: .
CDR3 DNA: TGCGCCAGCAGCCAGGCCTTCTCGCTTGAACACACTGAAGCTTTCTTT
CDR3 protein: CASSQAFSLEHTEAFF

J gene: TRBJ2-1
V gene: TRBV15
clone size: .
CDR3 length: 15
D gene: .
CDR3 DNA: TGTGCCACCAGCAGAGATCTTAGGGACCACAATGAGCAGTTCTTC
CDR3 protein: CATSRDLRDHNEQFF

J gene: TRBJ2-1
V gene: TRBV5-1
clone size: .
CDR3 length: 15
D gene: .
CDR3 DNA: TGCGCCAGCAGGCCGAGGGCTAGCGAGTACAATGAGCAGTTCTTC
CDR3 protein: CASRPRASEYNEQFF

J gene: TRBJ2-2
V gene: TRBV20-1
clone size: .
CDR3 length: 15
D gene: TRBD1
CDR3 DNA: TGCAGTGCTAGACCCCCAGGACAGGGAATCGGGGAGCTGTTTTTT
CDR3 protein: CSARPPGQGIGELFF

J gene: TRBJ2-1
V gene: TRBV7-2
clone size: .
CDR3 length: 14
D gene: .
CDR3 DNA: TGTGCCAGCAGCGCAGGCCTACCTACTAATGAGCAGTTCTTC
CDR3 protein: CASSAGLPTNEQFF

J gene: TRBJ2-5
V gene: TRBV29-1
clone size: many
CDR3 length: 14
D gene: TRBD2
CDR3 DNA: TGCAGCGCCGGGGGGGCAGTACCTCAAGAGACCCAGTACTTC
CDR3 protein: CSAGGAVPQETQYF

J gene: TRBJ1-1
V gene: TRBV6-2/TRBV6-3
clone size: .
CDR3 length: 12
D gene: .
CDR3 DNA: TGTGCCAGCAGTTACCCCCCCCTGGAAGCTTTCTTT
CDR3 protein: CASSYPPLEAFF

J gene: TRBJ2-5
V gene: TRBV27
clone size: many
CDR3 length: 14
D gene: .
CDR3 DNA: TGTGCCAGAAAAAAGGGGGAGACGGAGGAGACCCAGTACTTC
CDR3 protein: CARKKGETEETQYF

J gene: TRBJ2-7
V gene: TRBV6-1
clone size: few
CDR3 length: 14
D gene: TRBD1
CDR3 DNA: TGTGCCAGCAGCCCCTCGGGACAGGCCTACGAGCAGTACTTC
CDR3 protein: CASSPSGQAYEQYF

J gene: TRBJ2-7
V gene: TRBV7-2
clone size: .
CDR3 length: 16
D gene: .
CDR3 DNA: TGTGCCAGCAGCTTAGGATTGGTATTAGCCGCCTCCGAGCAGTACTTC
CDR3 protein: CASSLGLVLAASEQYF

J gene: TRBJ2-3
V gene: TRBV28
clone size: few
CDR3 length: 18
D gene: TRBD1
CDR3 DNA: TGTGCCAGCAGTTTTTGGACTGAGACAGGGTTGACTTCAGATACGCAGTATTTT
CDR3 protein: CASSFWTETGLTSDTQYF

J gene: TRBJ1-4
V gene: TRBV30
clone size: few
CDR3 length: 16
D gene: TRBD1
CDR3 DNA: TGTGCCTGGAGTGTAAGAGGGACAGGGGCTAATGAAAAACTGTTTTTT
CDR3 protein: CAWSVRGTGANEKLFF

J gene: TRBJ2-7
V gene: TRBV11-2
clone size: .
CDR3 length: 14
D gene: .
CDR3 DNA: TGTGCCAGCAGCTTAATTCCCAAGCCCTACGAGCAGTACTTC
CDR3 protein: CASSLIPKPYEQYF

J gene: TRBJ2-7
V gene: TRBV10-3
clone size: few
CDR3 length: 14
D gene: .
CDR3 DNA: TGTGCCATCAGTGCGGTGTCGGGAGCCTACGAGCAGTACTTC
CDR3 protein: CAISAVSGAYEQYF

J gene: TRBJ2-5
V gene: TRBV12-3/TRBV12-4
clone size: few
CDR3 length: 12
D gene: .
CDR3 DNA: TGTGCCAGCAGTGTCCAGGGAGCATCCCAGTACTTC
CDR3 protein: CASSVQGASQYF

J gene: TRBJ2-1
V gene: TRBV29-1
clone size: many
CDR3 length: 12
D gene: .
CDR3 DNA: TGCAGCGTTGTCAGGGGATGGAATGAGCAGTTCTTC
CDR3 protein: CSVVRGWNEQFF

J gene: TRBJ1-4
V gene: TRBV18
clone size: .
CDR3 length: 15
D gene: TRBD1
CDR3 DNA: TGTGCCAGCTCACCAAACAGGGGAACGGGTGAAAAACTGTTTTTT
CDR3 protein: CASSPNRGTGEKLFF

J gene: TRBJ2-1
V gene: TRBV10-3
clone size: many
CDR3 length: 14
D gene: TRBD2
CDR3 DNA: TGTGCCACAAGGTATAGCGGGGTTTACAATGAGCAGTTCTTC
CDR3 protein: CATRYSGVYNEQFF

J gene: TRBJ2-2
V gene: TRBV12-3/TRBV12-4
clone size: many
CDR3 length: 16
D gene: TRBD2
CDR3 DNA: TGTGCCAGCAGTTTTGGCGGGGGAGCTGTGACCGGGGAGCTGTTTTTT
CDR3 protein: CASSFGGGAVTGELFF

J gene: TRBJ2-1
V gene: TRBV12-3/TRBV12-4
clone size: many
CDR3 length: 17
D gene: .
CDR3 DNA: TGTGCCAGCAATAATAAGGCCTTTGGGACATTTTACAATGAGCAGTTCTTC
CDR3 protein: CASNNKAFGTFYNEQFF

J gene: TRBJ2-2
V gene: TRBV5-1
clone size: few
CDR3 length: 20
D gene: TRBD2
CDR3 DNA: TGCGCCAGCAGCCTTGGGCCCGGGTCTAGCGGGGGCCACAACACCGGGGAGCTGTTTTTT
CDR3 protein: CASSLGPGSSGGHNTGELFF

J gene: TRBJ2-7
V gene: TRBV20-1
clone size: few
CDR3 length: 16
D gene: .
CDR3 DNA: TGCAGTGCTAGACATGACTATAGGCCCCCCTCCTACGAGCAGTACTTC
CDR3 protein: CSARHDYRPPSYEQYF

J gene: TRBJ2-5
V gene: TRBV7-2
clone size: few
CDR3 length: 16
D gene: .
CDR3 DNA: TGTGCCAGCAGCTTAGCGTTAACCCTAGTTGGAGAGACCCAGTACTTC
CDR3 protein: CASSLALTLVGETQYF

J gene: TRBJ2-5
V gene: TRBV25-1
clone size: .
CDR3 length: 16
D gene: .
CDR3 DNA: TGTGCCAGCAGTGAAGATGAGTGGGGAAATGTGGAGACCCAGTACTTC
CDR3 protein: CASSEDEWGNVETQYF

J gene: TRBJ2-3
V gene: TRBV5-1
clone size: .
CDR3 length: 16
D gene: TRBD2
CDR3 DNA: TGCGCCAGCAGCTTGGCCGTTAGCGGGGGGTCGCGGACGCAGTATTTT
CDR3 protein: CASSLAVSGGSRTQYF

J gene: TRBJ2-1
V gene: TRBV12-3/TRBV12-4
clone size: many
CDR3 length: 14
D gene: .
CDR3 DNA: TGTGCCAGCAGTTTAGGTGGACGTTACAATGAGCAGTTCTTC
CDR3 protein: CASSLGGRYNEQFF

J gene: TRBJ2-3
V gene: TRBV6-5
clone size: .
CDR3 length: 16
D gene: .
CDR3 DNA: TGTGCCAGCAGTTACTCGGGGGGGCAACGCACAGATACGCAGTATTTT
CDR3 protein: CASSYSGGQRTDTQYF

J gene: TRBJ2-5
V gene: TRBV7-9
clone size: .
CDR3 length: 17
D gene: .
CDR3 DNA: TGTGCCAGCAGCTTAAGGTCCTGGGACTCCCAAGATTTGTCCCAGTACTTC
CDR3 protein: CASSLRSWDSQDLSQYF

J gene: TRBJ1-1
V gene: TRBV6-5
clone size: few
CDR3 length: 14
D gene: .
CDR3 DNA: TGTGCCAGCAGTTTTTACAGGGAGGGCACTGAAGCTTTCTTT
CDR3 protein: CASSFYREGTEAFF